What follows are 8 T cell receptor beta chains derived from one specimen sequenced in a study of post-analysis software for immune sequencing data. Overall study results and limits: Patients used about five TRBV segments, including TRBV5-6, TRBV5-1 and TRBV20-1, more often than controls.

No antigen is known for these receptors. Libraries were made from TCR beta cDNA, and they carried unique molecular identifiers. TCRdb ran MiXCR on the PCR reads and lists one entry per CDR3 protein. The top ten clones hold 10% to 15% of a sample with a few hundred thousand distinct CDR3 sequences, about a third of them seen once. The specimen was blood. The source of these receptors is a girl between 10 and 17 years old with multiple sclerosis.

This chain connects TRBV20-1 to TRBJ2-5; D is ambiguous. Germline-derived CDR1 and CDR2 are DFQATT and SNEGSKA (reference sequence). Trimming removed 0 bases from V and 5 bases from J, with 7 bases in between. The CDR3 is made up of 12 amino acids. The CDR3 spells CSARDGPETQYF. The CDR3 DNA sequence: TGCAGTGCTAGAGATGGACCCGAGACCCAGTACTTC.

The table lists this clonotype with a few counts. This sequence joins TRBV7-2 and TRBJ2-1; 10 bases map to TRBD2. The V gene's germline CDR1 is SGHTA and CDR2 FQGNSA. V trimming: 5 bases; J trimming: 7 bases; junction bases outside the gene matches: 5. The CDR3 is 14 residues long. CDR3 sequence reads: CASSPGLARNEQFF. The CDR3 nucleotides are TGTGCCAGCAGCCCGGGACTAGCGAGAAATGAGCAGTTCTTC.

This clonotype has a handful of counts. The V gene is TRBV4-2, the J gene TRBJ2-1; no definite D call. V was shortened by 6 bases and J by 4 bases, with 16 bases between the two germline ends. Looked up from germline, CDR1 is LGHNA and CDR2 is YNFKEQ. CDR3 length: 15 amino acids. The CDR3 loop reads CASSPTGPRYNEQFF. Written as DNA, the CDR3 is TGTGCCAGCAGTCCCACGGGCCCACGGTACAATGAGCAGTTCTTC.

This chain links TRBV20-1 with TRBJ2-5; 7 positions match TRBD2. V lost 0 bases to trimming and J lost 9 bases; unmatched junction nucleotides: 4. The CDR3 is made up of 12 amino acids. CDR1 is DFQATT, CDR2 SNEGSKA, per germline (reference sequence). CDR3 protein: CSAREGGGAQYF. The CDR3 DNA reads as TGCAGTGCTAGAGAGGGGGGAGGGGCCCAGTACTTC.

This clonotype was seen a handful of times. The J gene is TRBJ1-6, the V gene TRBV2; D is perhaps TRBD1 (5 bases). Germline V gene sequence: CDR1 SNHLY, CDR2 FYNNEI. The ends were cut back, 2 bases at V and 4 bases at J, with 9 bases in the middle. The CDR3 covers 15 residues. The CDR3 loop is CASSEPTEYNSPLHF. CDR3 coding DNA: TGTGCCAGCAGTGAACCGACAGAGTATAATTCACCCCTCCACTTT.

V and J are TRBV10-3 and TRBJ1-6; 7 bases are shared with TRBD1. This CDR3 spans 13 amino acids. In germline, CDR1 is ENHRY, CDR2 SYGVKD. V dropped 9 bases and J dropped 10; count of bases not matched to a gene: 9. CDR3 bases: TGTGCCATAGGACAGGAAAAAGGATCACCCCTCCACTTT. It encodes CAIGQEKGSPLHF.

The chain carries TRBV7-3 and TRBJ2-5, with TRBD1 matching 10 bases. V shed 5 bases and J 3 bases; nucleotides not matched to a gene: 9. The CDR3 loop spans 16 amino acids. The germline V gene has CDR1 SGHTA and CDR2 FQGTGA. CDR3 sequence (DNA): TGTGCCAGCAGCCCTACTGGACAGGGGGTCGAAGAGACCCAGTACTTC. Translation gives CASSPTGQGVEETQYF.

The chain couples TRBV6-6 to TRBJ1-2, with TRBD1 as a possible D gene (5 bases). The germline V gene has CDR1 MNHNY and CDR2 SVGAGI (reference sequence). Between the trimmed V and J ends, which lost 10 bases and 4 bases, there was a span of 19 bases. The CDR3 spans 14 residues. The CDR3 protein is CATLLRQRAYGYTF. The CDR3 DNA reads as TGTGCCACCCTCCTCCGACAGCGTGCCTATGGCTACACCTTC.